Below are 20 T cell receptor beta chains sequenced from a single sample in a study of beta chain features in type 1 diabetes. Findings of the study overall: TCRB CDR3s from Type 1 diabetes patients were moderately but significantly shorter in all four CD4+ subsets.

No antigen has been identified for these receptors. Sequencing targeted expressed TCRB transcripts, as all isolated RNA had been reverse transcribed. Sequencing used immunoSEQ multiplex PCR; TCRdb keeps in-frame clones, though not all of them. The data contain more than 550,000 clones, around 15% of them singletons. The sequencing input was naive CD4+ T cells from blood. The receptors were gathered from a man between 18 and 35 years old with type 1 diabetes.

The rearrangement joins TRBV18 to TRBJ1-6, with TRBD1 matching over 8 bases. Losses at the gene ends were 3 bases for V and 6 bases for J; bases not matched to a gene: 10. The germline gives CDR1 KGHSH, CDR2 LQKENI. The CDR3 has 17 amino acids. The CDR3 reads CASSPLSGTGLNSPLHF. In DNA, the CDR3 is TGTGCCAGCTCACCCCTTAGCGGGACAGGCCTTAATTCACCCCTCCACTTT. The full variable domain, completed using reference TRBV18 and TRBJ1-6, is NAGVMQNPRHLVRRRGQEARLRCSPMKGHSHVYWYRQLPEEGLKFMVYLQKENIIDESGMPKERFSAEFPKEGPSILRIQQVVRGDSAAYFCASSPLSGTGLNSPLHFGNGTRLTVT.

The V gene is TRBV5-1, the J gene TRBJ1-4; tentative D call: TRBD1 (5 bases). From germline, CDR1 is SGHRS and CDR2 YFSETQ. V gave up 4 bases and J gave up 6 bases, with 13 bases separating them. CDR3 length: 14 amino acids. The CDR3, as DNA: TGCGCCAGCAGCCCCGGGGGGAGAGATGAAAAACTGTTTTTT. Its translation: CASSPGGRDEKLFF.

This clone was counted only a few times. V is TRBV9 and J is TRBJ2-1, with unresolved D. Trimming removed 4 bases from V and 5 bases from J, with 4 bases in between. Germline V lookup: CDR1 SGDLS, CDR2 YYNGEE. CDR3 length: 11 residues. This CDR3 reads CASSLDNEQFF. CDR3 DNA sequence: TGTGCCAGCAGCCTAGACAATGAGCAGTTCTTC.

Only a few counts were recorded for this clone. The chain employs TRBV6-5 and TRBJ2-2; a possible D gene is TRBD2 (6 bases). The V and J ends lost 1 base and 8 bases respectively, with 17 bases between them. This CDR3 has 16 amino acids. Germline V gives CDR1 MNHEY, CDR2 SVGAGI. The CDR3 nucleotides are TGTGCCAGCAGTTACTTAGGAGGGCGCCTCGGTGGGGAGCTGTTTTTT. It is translated as CASSYLGGRLGGELFF.

This chain uses TRBV7-3 with TRBJ1-1; D gene unclear. Germline V gene lookup returns CDR1 SGHTA and CDR2 FQGTGA. Deletions cut 3 bases from V and 1 base from J, with 6 bases between. This CDR3 is built from 13 residues. In DNA, the CDR3 is TGTGCCAGCAGCTTTAAGGGGAACACTGAAGCTTTCTTT. This encodes CASSFKGNTEAFF.

This clone was observed once. V and J are TRBV6-5 and TRBJ2-5, with 9 nucleotides matching TRBD1. V lost 0 bases to trimming and J lost 4 bases; unmatched junction nucleotides: 3. Germline loops: CDR1 MNHEY, CDR2 SVGAGI. The CDR3 is 15 residues long. The CDR3 here is CASSYSGQGVETQYF. The CDR3 nucleotides are TGTGCCAGCAGTTACTCGGGACAGGGTGTAGAGACCCAGTACTTC.

The chain has TRBV11-2 and TRBJ2-3, with 7 bases aligning to TRBD2. Looked up from germline, CDR1 is SGHAT and CDR2 is FQNNGV. V lost 4 bases, J lost 2 bases, and 9 bases stayed unmatched. The CDR3 totals 16 residues. CDR3 DNA: TGTGCCAGCAGCTCGCTACTTGCGGGAGTCACAGATACGCAGTATTTT. Protein: CASSSLLAGVTDTQYF.

This rearrangement joins TRBV29-1 to TRBJ1-1, with 11 positions matching TRBD1. The CDR3 is 14 residues long. Trimming at V came to 7 bases and at J to 4 bases, leaving 8 bases not matched to a gene. Germline assignment: CDR1 SQVTM and CDR2 ANQGSEA. The CDR3 loop reads CSGRTGGGGTEAFF. In nucleotides, the CDR3 is TGCAGCGGCAGGACAGGGGGCGGTGGCACTGAAGCTTTCTTT.

The chain couples TRBV28 to TRBJ2-5; TRBD2 is a possible D gene (5 bases). Per germline, CDR1 MDHEN and CDR2 SYDVKM. CDR3 length: 16 amino acids. V lost 2 bases to trimming and J lost 1 base, with 14 bases between them. Written as DNA, the CDR3 is TGTGCCAGCAGTTTAGTTGTCCGGGGAACCCAAGAGACCCAGTACTTC. It specifies CASSLVVRGTQETQYF.

This clone was seen a handful of times. The chain couples TRBV7-6 to TRBJ1-1; TRBD1 matches at 9 bases. The CDR3 loop spans 16 amino acids. Germline CDR1 is SGHVS and CDR2 is FNYEAQ. The V segment lost 4 bases and the J segment 0 bases; nucleotides outside the gene matches: 6. As DNA, the CDR3 is TGTGCCAGCAGCTCCCGACAGGGGGGGGTGAACACTGAAGCTTTCTTT. This codes for CASSSRQGGVNTEAFF. The whole variable domain, filled in from reference TRBV7-6 and TRBJ1-1, reads GAGVSQSPRYKVTKRGQDVALRCDPISGHVSLYWYRQALGQGPEFLTYFNYEAQQDKSGLPNDRFSAERPEGSISTLTIQRTEQRDSAMYRCASSSRQGGVNTEAFFGQGTRLTVV.

The gene calls are TRBV30 and TRBJ2-7; D tentatively fits TRBD1 or TRBD2 (5 bases each). This CDR3 is 15 amino acids long. V lost 4 bases and J 2 bases, leaving 18 bases between the germline ends. Germline CDR1 and CDR2: GTSNPN and SVGIG (reference sequence). The CDR3 loop is CAWNDQRGRAYEQYF. In DNA form, the CDR3 reads TGTGCCTGGAACGACCAGAGGGGCAGGGCCTACGAGCAGTACTTC.

CDR3 nucleotide sequence: TGTGCCAGCAGCTCAGGTGGGTCAGGCATGAACACTGAAGCTTTCTTT. It yields the protein CASSSGGSGMNTEAFF. The V and J genes are TRBV7-9 and TRBJ1-1; D remains unclear. Germline loops: CDR1 SEHNR, CDR2 FQNEAQ (reference sequence). The CDR3 loop spans 16 amino acids. V was trimmed by 4 bases and J by 0 bases, leaving 15 bases between them.

V is TRBV7-6 and J is TRBJ1-2, with a tentative D call TRBD1 (5 bases). The germline V and J ends were trimmed by 5 bases and 3 bases, with 13 bases remaining between them. The germline V gene encodes CDR1 SGHVS and CDR2 FNYEAQ. This CDR3 has 14 amino acids. The CDR3: CASSAGDGDYGYTF. CDR3 in DNA: TGTGCCAGCAGCGCCGGGGACGGAGACTATGGCTACACCTTC.

This clone was seen only a few times. The rearrangement links TRBV30 to TRBJ2-7; TRBD1 aligns across 11 bases. This CDR3 region has 16 residues. Germline V gives CDR1 GTSNPN, CDR2 SVGIG (reference sequence). Trimming cost V 2 bases and J 0 bases; bases outside gene matches: 6. CDR3 residues: CAWSRTGGYLSYEQYF. In nucleotides, the CDR3 is TGTGCCTGGAGTCGGACAGGGGGCTACCTCTCCTACGAGCAGTACTTC.

The chain couples TRBV5-8 to TRBJ1-5; 9 nucleotides agree with TRBD1. In germline, CDR1 is SGHTS, CDR2 YDEGEE. The J segment lost 4 bases and the V segment lost 1 base, leaving 3 bases of the junction unmatched. This CDR3 region has 15 residues. This CDR3 reads CASSLPGQGNQPQHF. CDR3 coding DNA: TGTGCCAGCAGCTTGCCGGGACAGGGTAATCAGCCCCAGCATTTT. Variable domain in full (rest from reference TRBV5-8 and TRBJ1-5): EAGVTQSPTHLIKTRGQQATLRCSPISGHTSVYWYQQALGLGLQFLLWYDEGEERNRGNFPPRFSGRQFPNYSSELNVNALELEDSALYLCASSLPGQGNQPQHFGDGTRLSIL.

This clone was counted between two and nine times. The chain has TRBV4-3 and TRBJ2-5; D might be TRBD1 (6 bases). This CDR3 has 14 amino acids. Germline CDR1 LGHNA, CDR2 YSLEER. V was shortened by 1 base and J by 7 bases, with 13 bases between the two germline ends. The CDR3 is CASSQARGIGTQYF. The DNA of the CDR3 is TGCGCCAGCAGCCAAGCCAGGGGTATCGGGACCCAGTACTTC.

The rearrangement uses TRBV7-9 and TRBJ1-5; no firm D call. The CDR3 has 13 amino acids. Germline loops: CDR1 SEHNR, CDR2 FQNEAQ (reference sequence). Trimming took off 6 bases at V and 2 bases at J, with 8 bases between the two ends. In DNA, the CDR3 is TGTGCCAGCAGTTATTATGGCAATCAGCCCCAGCATTTT. Translating gives CASSYYGNQPQHF.

Note on this clone: Other DNA sequences in the same sample also yield this CDR3. This rearrangement joins TRBV11-2 to TRBJ2-1; the match to TRBD2 covers 10 bases. J gave up 2 bases and V 4 bases, and 2 bases lay outside the gene matches. The CDR3 runs 15 residues. Germline CDR1 is SGHAT and CDR2 is FQNNGV. CDR3 in amino acids: CASSSLAGAYNEQFF. The CDR3 DNA follows: TGTGCCAGCAGCTCCCTAGCGGGGGCCTACAATGAGCAGTTCTTC. Full variable domain (remainder filled in from reference TRBV11-2 and TRBJ2-1): EAGVAQSPRYKIIEKRQSVAFWCNPISGHATLYWYQQILGQGPKLLIQFQNNGVVDDSQLPKDRFSAERLKGVDSTLKIQPAKLEDSAVYLCASSSLAGAYNEQFFGPGTRLTVL.

This clone has only a few counts. The chain is built from TRBV30 and TRBJ1-1, with D possibly TRBD1 on 5 matching bases. Germline V lookup: CDR1 GTSNPN, CDR2 SVGIG (reference sequence). The V end was cut by 5 bases, the J end by 10 bases, with 14 bases between. The CDR3 spans 11 residues. CDR3 loop: CAWGIEQVAFF. In DNA, the CDR3 is TGTGCCTGGGGAATCGAACAGGTAGCTTTCTTT.

A few counts support this clone. In nucleotides, the CDR3 is TGTGCCAGCAGCCCAGACCCGGGGAACACCGGGGAGCTGTTTTTT. It is translated as CASSPDPGNTGELFF. V usage is TRBV7-6 and J usage is TRBJ2-2; no clear D gene. Trimming shortened V by 5 bases and J by 1 base, and 11 bases separated the two germline ends. Germline V lookup: CDR1 SGHVS, CDR2 FNYEAQ. This CDR3 comprises 15 residues.